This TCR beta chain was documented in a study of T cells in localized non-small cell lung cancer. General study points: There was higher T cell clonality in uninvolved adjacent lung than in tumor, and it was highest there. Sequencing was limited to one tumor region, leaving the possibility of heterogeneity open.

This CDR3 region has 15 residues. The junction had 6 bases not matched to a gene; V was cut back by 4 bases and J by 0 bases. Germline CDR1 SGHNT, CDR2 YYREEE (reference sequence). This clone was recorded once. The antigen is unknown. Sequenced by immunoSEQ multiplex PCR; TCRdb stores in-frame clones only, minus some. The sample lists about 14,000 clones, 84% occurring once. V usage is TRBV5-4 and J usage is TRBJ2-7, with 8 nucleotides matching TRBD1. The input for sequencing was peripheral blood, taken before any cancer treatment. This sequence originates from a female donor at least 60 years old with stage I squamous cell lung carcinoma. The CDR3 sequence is CASSARTGNSYEQYF. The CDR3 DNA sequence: TGTGCCAGCAGCGCAAGGACAGGGAACTCCTACGAGCAGTACTTC. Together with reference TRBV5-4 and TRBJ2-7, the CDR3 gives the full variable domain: ETGVTQSPTHLIKTRGQQVTLRCSSQSGHNTVSWYQQALGQGPQFIFQYYREEENGRGNFPPRFSGLQFPNYSSELNVNALELDDSALYLCASSARTGNSYEQYFGPGTRLTVT.